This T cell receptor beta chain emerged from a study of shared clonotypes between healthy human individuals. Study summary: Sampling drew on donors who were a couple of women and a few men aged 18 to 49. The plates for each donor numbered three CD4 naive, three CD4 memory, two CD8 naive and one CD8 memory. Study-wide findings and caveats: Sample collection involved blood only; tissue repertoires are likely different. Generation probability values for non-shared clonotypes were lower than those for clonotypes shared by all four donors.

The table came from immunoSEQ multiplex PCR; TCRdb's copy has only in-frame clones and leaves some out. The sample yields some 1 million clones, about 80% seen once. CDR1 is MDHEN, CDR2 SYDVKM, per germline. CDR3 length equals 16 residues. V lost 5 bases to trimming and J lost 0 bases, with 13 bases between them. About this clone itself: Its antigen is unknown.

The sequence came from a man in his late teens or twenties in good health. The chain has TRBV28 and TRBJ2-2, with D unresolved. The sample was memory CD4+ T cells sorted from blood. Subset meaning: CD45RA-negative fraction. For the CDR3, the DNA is TGTGCCAGCAGTCGCTCCCAGGAACCGAACACCGGGGAGCTGTTTTTT. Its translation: CASSRSQEPNTGELFF.